This section outlines one T cell receptor (beta chain) sequence together with its context. As yet, its antigen is unknown. RNA transcripts yielded amplified TCR beta CDR3 regions. The study used the HTBI primer set for a first-round RT-PCR of the TCR CDR3. TCRdb ran MiXCR on the multiplex PCR reads and lists one entry per CDR3 protein. The sample includes about 620,000 distinct CDR3 sequences, about 17% of them seen just once. The source of the sample is a study of T cells in Graves' hyperthyroidism and ophthalmopathy. For the study at large: Peripheral blood samples were taken at initial diagnosis, prior to any treatment. Regarding the study as a whole: Clonotypes that were expanded in thyroid above 0.001 mostly appeared in blood too.

CDR3 length: 15 residues. V lost 4 bases and J lost 2; bases outside the gene matches: 5. CDR1 is SGHRS, CDR2 YFSETQ, per germline. This TCR was sampled from a woman younger than 45 with Graves' hyperthyroidism. What was sequenced was blood. The chain couples TRBV5-1 to TRBJ2-3, with 9 positions matching TRBD2. CDR3 DNA: TGCGCCAGCAGCACGAGCGGGAGGCCCACAGATACGCAGTATTTT. This encodes CASSTSGRPTDTQYF.